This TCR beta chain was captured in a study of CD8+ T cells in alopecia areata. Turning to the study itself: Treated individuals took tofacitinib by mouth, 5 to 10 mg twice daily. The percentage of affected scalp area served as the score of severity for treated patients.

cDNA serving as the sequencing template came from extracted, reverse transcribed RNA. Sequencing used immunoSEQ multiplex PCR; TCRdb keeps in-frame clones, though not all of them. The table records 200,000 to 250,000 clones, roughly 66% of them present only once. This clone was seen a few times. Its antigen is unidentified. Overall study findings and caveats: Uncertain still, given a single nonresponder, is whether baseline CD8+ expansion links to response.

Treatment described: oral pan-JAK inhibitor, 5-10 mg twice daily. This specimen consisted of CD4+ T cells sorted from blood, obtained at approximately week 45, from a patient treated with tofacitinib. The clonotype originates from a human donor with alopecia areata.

CDR3 sequence: CASSQAKNTEAFF. As DNA, the CDR3 is TGTGCCAGCAGCCAAGCCAAGAACACTGAAGCTTTCTTT. J is TRBJ1-1 and V is TRBV14, with D hard to call. Germline loops: CDR1 SGHDN, CDR2 FVKESK. This CDR3 spans 13 amino acids. Trimming cost V 1 base and J 1 base, with 4 bases left between them.